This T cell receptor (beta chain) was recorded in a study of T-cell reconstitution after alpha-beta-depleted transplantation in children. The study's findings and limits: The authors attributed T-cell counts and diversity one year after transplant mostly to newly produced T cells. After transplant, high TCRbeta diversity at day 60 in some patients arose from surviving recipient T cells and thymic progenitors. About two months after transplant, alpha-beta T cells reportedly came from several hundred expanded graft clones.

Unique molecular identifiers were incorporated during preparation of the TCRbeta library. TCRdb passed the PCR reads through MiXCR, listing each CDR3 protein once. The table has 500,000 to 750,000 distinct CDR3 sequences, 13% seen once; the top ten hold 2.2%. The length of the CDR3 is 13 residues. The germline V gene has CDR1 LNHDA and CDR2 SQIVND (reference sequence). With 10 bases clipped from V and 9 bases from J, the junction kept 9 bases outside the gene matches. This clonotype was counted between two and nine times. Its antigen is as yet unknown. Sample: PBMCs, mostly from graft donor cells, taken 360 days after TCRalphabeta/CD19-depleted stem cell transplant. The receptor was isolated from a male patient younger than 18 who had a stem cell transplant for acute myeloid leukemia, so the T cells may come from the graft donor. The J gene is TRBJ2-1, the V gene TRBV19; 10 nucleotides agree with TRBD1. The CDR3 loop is CATTRQGAGEQFF. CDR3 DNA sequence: TGTGCCACCACTCGACAGGGGGCGGGTGAGCAGTTCTTC.